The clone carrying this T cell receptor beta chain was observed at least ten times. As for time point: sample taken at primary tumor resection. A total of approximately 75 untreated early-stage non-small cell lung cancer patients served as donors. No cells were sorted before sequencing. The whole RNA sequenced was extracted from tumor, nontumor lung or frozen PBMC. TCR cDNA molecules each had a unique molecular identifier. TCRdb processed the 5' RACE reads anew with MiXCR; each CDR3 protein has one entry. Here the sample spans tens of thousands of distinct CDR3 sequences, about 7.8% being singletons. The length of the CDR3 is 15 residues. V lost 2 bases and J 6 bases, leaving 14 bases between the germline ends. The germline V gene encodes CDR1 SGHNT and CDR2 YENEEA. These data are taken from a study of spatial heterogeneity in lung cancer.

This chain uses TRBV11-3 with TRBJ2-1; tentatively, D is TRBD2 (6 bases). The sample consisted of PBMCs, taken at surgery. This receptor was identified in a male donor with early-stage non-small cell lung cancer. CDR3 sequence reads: CASSLRKDYGNEQFF. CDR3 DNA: TGTGCCAGCAGCTTAAGAAAGGACTACGGCAATGAGCAGTTCTTC.